A single sample gave rise to the 31 T cell receptor beta chains below, sequenced in a study of tumor-infiltrating lymphocytes in primary liver carcinoma. The roughly 17-32 mg bulk tissue piece was not sorted before simultaneous RNA and DNA extraction. TCR beta cDNA was reverse-transcribed from 400 to 500 ng of total RNA. The reaction used a constant-region primer and ProtoScript II reverse transcriptase. Slightly modified ARM-PCR served as the procedure for the TCR beta libraries. These libraries came from three rounds of nested multiplex PCR. Running 10 cycles apiece, the first two PCR rounds relied on TRBV1-TRBV30 forward primers together with a C-beta reverse primer. TCRdb re-derived calls from the multiplex PCR reads in MiXCR, one entry per CDR3 protein. The sample lists about 22,000 distinct CDR3 sequences, around 79% occurring once. Sequences were obtained from liver tumor tissue from sampling region 1. As for subset: tumor region T1, superior pole. Receptors were obtained from a woman younger than 45 with primary liver carcinoma and hepatitis B virus infection.

Details on this clonotype: At one boundary the junction diverges from the germline segment, which might be a read error. V and J are TRBV12-3 or TRBV12-4 and TRBJ2-5; no reliable D call. The CDR3 contains 12 residues. The DNA for the CDR3 is TGTGTCAGCAGCTTTTTCCAAGAGACTCAATACTTC. Translated, it gives CVSSFFQETQYF.

Worth noting for this clonotype: Compared with germline, one end of the junction differs, possibly owing to a read error. The CDR3 sequence is CASSQGAGSSCNEQLF. The CDR3 DNA follows: TGCGCCAGCAGCCAAGGTGCGGGAAGCTCCTGCAATGAGCAGTTATTC. The gene calls are TRBV4-3 and TRBJ2-1, with TRBD2 as a possible D gene (6 bases). Germline V gene lookup returns CDR1 LGHNA and CDR2 YSLEER. CDR3 size: 16 residues.

A remark on this clonotype: Relative to the germline gene, one junction end is altered; a read error may explain this. The chain recombines TRBV11-1 with TRBJ2-5; D uncertain. The CDR3 sequence is 14 residues long. The V gene's germline CDR1 is SGHAT and CDR2 FQDESV (reference sequence). The CDR3 bases are TGTGCCAGCAGCTTAGTAAGGCGCGAAGAGACCCAGTGCTTC. The encoded protein is CASSLVRREETQCF. Using reference TRBV11-1 and TRBJ2-5 for the parts outside the CDR3, the full variable domain is EAEVAQSPRYKITEKSQAVAFWCDPISGHATLYWYRQILGQGPELLVQFQDESVVDDSQLPKDRFSAERLKGVDSTLKIQPAELGDSAMYLCASSLVRREETQCFGPGTRLLVL.

On this clonotype: Its ends do not fully match the called genes, so a read error is possible. The chain uses TRBV4-3 and TRBJ2-7; 7 bases fit TRBD2. Germline V gene sequence: CDR1 LGHNA, CDR2 YSLEER. The CDR3 has 18 amino acids. The chain's CDR3 is CASSQDLTGGHISYEQYF. In DNA form, the CDR3 reads TGCGCCAGCAGCCAAGATCTGACGGGGGGTCACATTAGCTACGAGCAGTATTTC.

This chain uses TRBV11-2 with TRBJ2-1; 7 nucleotides align to TRBD1. The CDR3 runs 16 residues. Germline V gene lookup returns CDR1 SGHAT and CDR2 FQNNGV. The junction had 18 bases not matched to a gene; V was cut back by 7 bases and J by 9 bases. The CDR3 DNA reads as TGTGCCAGCAACTACGAGACCTGGACAGGCAATCCTGAGCAGTTCTTC. Amino acid sequence: CASNYETWTGNPEQFF. Supplemented by reference TRBV11-2 and TRBJ2-1, the full variable domain reads EAGVAQSPRYKIIEKRQSVAFWCNPISGHATLYWYQQILGQGPKLLIQFQNNGVVDDSQLPKDRFSAERLKGVDSTLKIQPAKLEDSAVYLCASNYETWTGNPEQFFGPGTRLTVL.

This chain uses TRBV11-3 with TRBJ2-1, with 10 bases fitting TRBD2. This CDR3 comprises 17 residues. After removal of 5 bases from V and 3 bases from J, the junction contained 10 bases not matched to a gene. The germline gives CDR1 SGHNT, CDR2 YENEEA. CDR3 amino acids: CASSIGLLAGSYNEQFF. DNA for the CDR3: TGTGCCAGCAGCATAGGTCTACTAGCGGGAAGCTACAATGAGCAGTTCTTC.

The DNA for the CDR3 is TGTGCCAGCAGCTTTAGCGGGAGGGCCGTTAATGAGCAGTTCTTC. Its translation: CASSFSGRAVNEQFF. The chain is built from TRBV13 and TRBJ2-1; 11 nucleotides match TRBD2. V gave up 3 bases and J gave up 7 bases; unmatched junction bases: 5. The germline V gene has CDR1 PRHDT and CDR2 FYEKMQ (reference sequence). This CDR3 has 15 residues. Together with reference TRBV13 and TRBJ2-1, the CDR3 gives the full variable domain: AAGVIQSPRHLIKEKRETATLKCYPIPRHDTVYWYQQGPGQDPQFLISFYEKMQSDKGSIPDRFSAQQFSDYHSELNMSSLELGDSALYFCASSFSGRAVNEQFFGPGTRLTVL.

Notes on this clonotype: Mismatch with germline at one junction end may stem from a read error. CDR3 loop: CGSSRRQASYNEQFF. The DNA for the CDR3 is TGTGGCAGCAGTCGGAGACAGGCCTCCTACAACGAGCAGTTCTTC. The chain joins TRBV11-1 to TRBJ2-1, with D maybe TRBD1 (6 bases). CDR1 and CDR2 (germline): SGHAT, FQDESV (reference sequence). The CDR3 totals 15 residues.

Comments on this clonotype: The junction departs from germline at one end; a sequencing error may be responsible. The V gene is TRBV12-3 or TRBV12-4, the J gene TRBJ2-3; unclear D gene. The CDR3 loop spans 12 amino acids. The CDR3, as DNA: TGTGTCAGCAGTGCTGGTCACGATATGCAGTATTTT. The encoded protein is CVSSAGHDMQYF.

This clonotype occurred once. The junction and the germline gene differ at one end; a read error may be behind it. The rearrangement links TRBV11-1 to TRBJ2-1; a weak D match, TRBD1 (6 bases). Germline V gene sequence: CDR1 SGHAT, CDR2 FQDESV (reference sequence). The CDR3 has 15 residues. The CDR3, as DNA: TGTGACGGCAGCCGGAGACAGGCCTCCTACAACGAGCAGTTCTTC. Its protein is CDGSRRQASYNEQFF.

As to this clonotype: One end of the junction does not line up with germline, which may come from a read error. The rearrangement links TRBV7-8 to TRBJ2-2; tentative D call: TRBD2 (6 bases). The CDR3 runs to 16 residues. CDR1 and CDR2 from the germline V gene are SGHVS and FQNEAQ. CDR3 sequence (DNA): TGTGCCAGCAGTCCCAGTAGAGTAGTCCTCGGAGGGGAGCCGTTTTTT. As protein: CASSPSRVVLGGEPFF.

V and J are TRBV12-3 or TRBV12-4 and TRBJ2-3; D is ambiguous. The CDR3 spans 12 residues. The CDR3 region has the DNA TGTACCAACAGTTCTGTTCACGATACGCAGTATTTT. Translated, it gives CTNSSVHDTQYF.

To note about this clonotype: Its ends do not fully match the called genes, so a read error is possible. The rearrangement joins TRBV7-9 to TRBJ2-7; TRBD2 matches 7 bases. The germline CDR1 and CDR2 sequences are SEHNR and FQNEAQ (reference sequence). The CDR3 has 14 amino acids. DNA of the CDR3: TGTGCCAGCAGCTTGAGCGGGAATGCCTATGAGCAGTACTTC. Amino acids: CASSLSGNAYEQYF.

A note on this clonotype: Relative to the germline gene, one junction end is altered; a read error may explain this. This chain uses TRBV12-3 or TRBV12-4 with TRBJ2-3; no clear D gene. The CDR3 has 15 amino acids. CDR3 loop: CAGSFHPPSTDTQYF. In nucleotides, the CDR3 is TGTGCCGGCAGTTTTCACCCTCCTAGTACAGATACGCAGTATTTT.

To note about this clonotype: Relative to the germline gene, one junction end is altered; a read error may explain this. The rearrangement joins TRBV5-4 to TRBJ2-3; 9 bases agree with TRBD2. Germline values: CDR1 SGHNT, CDR2 YYREEE (reference sequence). The CDR3 spans 18 residues. CDR3 nucleotides: TGTGCTAGCAGCTTCGGAGCGGGAGGAGGGATGGTCACAGATACGCAGTATTTT. Amino acid sequence: CASSFGAGGGMVTDTQYF.

Comment on this clonotype: No conserved phenylalanine or tryptophan ends this CDR3, so it is likely a read error. The chain links TRBV11-2 to TRBJ2-7, with unresolved D. The CDR3 runs 13 residues. The ends were cut back, 9 bases at V and 3 bases at J, with 15 bases in the middle. Germline loops: CDR1 SGHAT, CDR2 FQNNGV. CDR3 in DNA: TGTGCCAGTAAGATTGCGAGGAACTACGAGCAGTACCTC. Translation: CASKIARNYEQYL.

This clonotype was recorded a few times. The V gene is TRBV19, the J gene TRBJ1-5; 7 positions match TRBD1. Trimming cost V 7 bases and J 4 bases; bases outside gene matches: 4. Looked up from germline, CDR1 is LNHDA and CDR2 is SQIVND (reference sequence). This CDR3 spans 13 amino acids. The CDR3 region has the DNA TGTGCCAGTACCCAGGGGGAAAATCAGCCCCAGCATTTT. It specifies CASTQGENQPQHF.

V usage is TRBV6-1 and J usage is TRBJ2-7, with TRBD2 matching 7 bases. Germline-derived CDR1 and CDR2 are MNHNS and SASEGT. V lost 4 bases, J lost 0 bases, and 6 bases stayed unmatched. This CDR3 is built from 15 residues. The CDR3 is CASSGLAEGSYEQYF. In DNA, the CDR3 is TGTGCCAGCAGTGGTCTAGCGGAGGGCTCCTACGAGCAGTACTTC.

This chain's CDR3 is CASIVDGHPTTDTQYF. The CDR3 DNA sequence: TGTGCCAGCATCGTAGACGGACACCCTACCACAGATACGCAGTATTTT. The V call is TRBV5-4, the J call TRBJ2-3, with D maybe TRBD1 (5 bases). The CDR3 loop spans 16 amino acids. Deletions cut 6 bases from V and 2 bases from J, with 19 bases between. Germline CDR1 reads SGHNT; CDR2 reads YYREEE (reference sequence).

This CDR3 reads CASNYDAGTGNPEQFF. In DNA, the CDR3 is TGTGCCAGCAACTACGATGCCGGGACAGGCAATCCTGAGCAGTTCTTC. The chain links TRBV11-2 to TRBJ2-1; TRBD1 agrees at 8 bases. There are 16 residues in the CDR3. In germline, CDR1 is SGHAT, CDR2 FQNNGV. V lost 7 bases to trimming and J lost 9 bases; unmatched junction nucleotides: 17.

This chain links TRBV5-4 with TRBJ2-3; possible D gene TRBD2, 5 bases. The CDR3 runs 18 residues. In germline, CDR1 is SGHNT, CDR2 YYREEE (reference sequence). The V and J ends lost 5 bases and 3 bases respectively, with 25 bases between them. The CDR3 nucleotides are TGTGCCAGCAGTAACCAGGCGGCTAGTGGGAGACGGACAGATACGCAGTATTTT. Its translation is CASSNQAASGRRTDTQYF. Full variable domain (rest looked up from reference TRBV5-4 and TRBJ2-3): ETGVTQSPTHLIKTRGQQVTLRCSSQSGHNTVSWYQQALGQGPQFIFQYYREEENGRGNFPPRFSGLQFPNYSSELNVNALELDDSALYLCASSNQAASGRRTDTQYFGPGTRLTVL.

Ten or more counts support this clonotype. Just one base apart from a much larger clone, this may be a read error. V usage is TRBV29-1 and J usage is TRBJ2-5, with a tentative D call TRBD2 (6 bases). This CDR3 has 12 amino acids. Germline assignment: CDR1 SQVTM and CDR2 ANQGSEA. The CDR3 sequence is CSGRLDQEAQYF. Written as DNA, the CDR3 is TGCAGCGGTAGACTAGACCAAGAGGCCCAGTACTTC. The complete variable domain, with remaining parts taken from reference TRBV29-1 and TRBJ2-5, reads SAVISQKPSRDICQRGTSLTIQCQVDSQVTMMFWYRQQPGQSLTLIATANQGSEATYESGFVIDKFPISRPNLTFSTLTVSNMSPEDSSIYLCSGRLDQEAQYFGPGTRLLVL.

There are a few counts of this clonotype. This sequence joins TRBV29-1 and TRBJ1-2; maybe TRBD1 (6 bases). The CDR3 length is 14 residues. Trimming cost V 7 bases and J 11 bases, with 26 bases left between them. Germline CDR1 and CDR2: SQVTM and ANQGSEA. The CDR3 DNA follows: TGCAGCGGTGAGGATACAGGGAGGACGAGTAGTTACACCTTC. Residues: CSGEDTGRTSSYTF.

Comments on this clonotype: The junction shows a germline mismatch at one end, possibly a read error. The chain joins TRBV6-1 to TRBJ2-2; TRBD1 or TRBD2 may be the D gene (6 bases each). CDR3 length: 19 amino acids. The germline CDR1 and CDR2 sequences are MNHNS and SASEGT. CDR3 in DNA: TGTGCAAGCAGTGAAACCCTTCCCGGGGGCGCCGTGAACACCGAGGAGCTGTTTTTT. Translating it yields CASSETLPGGAVNTEELFF.

This clonotype is classed as medium-sized. V and J are TRBV6-1 and TRBJ2-7, with a weak D call TRBD1 (6 bases). Per germline, CDR1 MNHNS and CDR2 SASEGT. V was cut by 6 bases and J by 3 bases, with 9 bases left in between. The CDR3 extends over 12 amino acids. The CDR3 loop is CASRKDSYEQYF. For the CDR3, the DNA is TGTGCCAGCAGGAAGGACAGCTACGAGCAGTACTTC.

The V and J genes are TRBV11-1 and TRBJ2-5; D is uncertain. The CDR3 contains 14 residues. V dropped 0 bases and J dropped 5 bases, with 10 bases sitting between them. The germline V gene has CDR1 SGHAT and CDR2 FQDESV (reference sequence). CDR3: CASSLAWHDETQYF. The CDR3 DNA sequence: TGTGCCAGCAGCTTAGCATGGCACGACGAGACCCAGTACTTC.

V gene TRBV29-1 combines with J gene TRBJ2-2; D gene unclear. The germline V gene encodes CDR1 SQVTM and CDR2 ANQGSEA. The germline V and J ends were trimmed by 7 bases and 5 bases, with 11 bases remaining between them. The CDR3 length is 12 residues. CDR3 bases: TGCAGCGCTTTTGGTTGTACCGGGGAGCTGTTTTTT. Its protein product is CSAFGCTGELFF.

This clonotype came up many times. Because the CDR3 is missing its conserved closing phenylalanine or tryptophan, this is likely a read error. The DNA is omitted, as the CDR3 cannot be located on it reliably, and the CDR3 follows TCRdb's listing. V usage is TRBV4-2 and J usage is TRBJ1-4. Looked up from germline, CDR1 is LGHNA and CDR2 is YNFKEQ. Ends included, the CDR3 has 14 residues. The CDR3 reads CASTPGRTQEKLFL.

There are a few counts of this clonotype. No conserved phenylalanine or tryptophan is present at the end of the CDR3, so a read error is the likely explanation. The chain is built from TRBV11-2 and TRBJ1-2, with no clear D. Germline-derived CDR1 and CDR2 are SGHAT and FQNNGV. The CDR3 has 14 residues. The CDR3 coding sequence is TGTGCCAGTAGCTTACCTGCTCAGGACTATGGCTACACCATC. Its protein is CASSLPAQDYGYTI.

About this clonotype itself: The CDR3 does not end in the conserved phenylalanine or tryptophan, so this is likely a read error. It is unclear where the CDR3 begins or ends on the DNA, so no DNA is shown, and the CDR3 is as TCRdb lists it. The genes are TRBV29-1 and TRBJ2-2. Inclusive of both ends, the CDR3 amounts to 12 amino acids. Germline CDR1 SQVTM, CDR2 ANQGSEA. The CDR3 here is CSVVGWTGEMYL.

This clonotype was counted only a few times. Likely a read error: the CDR3 ends without its conserved phenylalanine or tryptophan. The rearrangement uses TRBV11-2 and TRBJ1-1; 12 positions agree with TRBD1. Germline V gene lookup returns CDR1 SGHAT and CDR2 FQNNGV. The CDR3 consists of 20 residues. CDR3: CDSSARDRGRKRSSSTEAFC. Here the CDR3 DNA reads TGTGACAGCAGCGCTCGGGACAGGGGGCGCAAGAGGTCGAGTAGCACTGAAGCTTTCTGT.